These 21 T cell receptor beta chains originate from one sample sequenced in a study of T-cell reconstitution after alpha-beta-depleted transplantation in children. Researchers prepared the TCRbeta library using unique molecular identifiers, the study reports. TCRdb re-derived calls from the PCR reads in MiXCR, one entry per CDR3 protein. The profile shows hundreds of thousands of distinct CDR3 sequences, 8.2% of them singletons. Sequencing used PBMCs, mostly from graft donor cells, obtained 180 days after TCRalphabeta/CD19-depleted stem cell transplant. The source of these receptors is a male patient younger than 18 who had a stem cell transplant for acute lymphoblastic leukemia, so the T cells may come from the graft donor.

The table lists this clonotype with many counts. The chain uses TRBV12-3 or TRBV12-4 and TRBJ1-6; 9 positions agree with TRBD1. V was clipped by 6 bases and J by 7 bases; unmatched bases: 4. The CDR3 spans 14 residues. CDR3 in DNA: TGTGCCAGCAGCCCCGGGACAGGGAATTCACCCCTCCACTTT. Protein: CASSPGTGNSPLHF.

This clonotype was observed at least ten times. The J gene is TRBJ1-1, the V gene TRBV7-2; 9 bases map to TRBD1. CDR1 and CDR2 (germline): SGHTA, FQGNSA. The trim removed 5 bases at V and 3 bases at J, leaving 10 bases unmatched. This CDR3 comprises 16 residues. The chain's CDR3 is CASSPFPGQGYTEAFF. In nucleotides, the CDR3 is TGTGCCAGCAGCCCCTTTCCGGGACAGGGTTACACTGAAGCTTTCTTT.

The sample holds many counts of this clonotype. The chain is built from TRBV21-1 and TRBJ2-7; the table's D call, TRBD1, has no DNA check behind it. TRBV21-1 is deemed a pseudogene. This CDR3 has 14 residues. The CDR3 nucleotides are TGTGCCAGCAGCGGACAGGGCCCCTCCTACGAGCAGTACTTC. This gives the protein CASSGQGPSYEQYF.

This clonotype was observed many times. This rearrangement joins TRBV7-2 to TRBJ2-1; D possibly uses TRBD1 or TRBD2 (6 bases each). The germline CDR1 and CDR2 sequences are SGHTA and FQGNSA. The CDR3 runs to 15 residues. With 5 bases removed from V and 6 bases from J, the gap between germline ends came to 17 bases. The CDR3 protein is CASSRTGRPGNEQFF. CDR3 nucleotides: TGTGCCAGCAGCCGCACAGGGAGGCCCGGCAATGAGCAGTTCTTC.

The sample holds many counts of this clonotype. The CDR3 bases are TGTGCCAGCGATGGCCCAGGGAAGTGGACCGGGGAGCTGTTTTTT. Protein sequence: CASDGPGKWTGELFF. This chain uses TRBV12-3 or TRBV12-4 with TRBJ2-2; D possibly corresponds to TRBD1 (5 bases). Trimming took 8 bases from V and 5 from J, leaving 18 bases between them. The CDR3 totals 15 residues.

In its sample, this clonotype was seen many times. This chain links TRBV5-1 with TRBJ1-2; the D is unclear. Germline loops: CDR1 SGHRS, CDR2 YFSETQ. The CDR3 length is 14 residues. Trimming left V 0 bases short and J 5 bases short, with 11 bases between. The CDR3 DNA is TGCGCCAGCAGCTTGGACTCAACCACTTATGGCTACACCTTC. It is translated as CASSLDSTTYGYTF.

V is TRBV12-3 or TRBV12-4 and J is TRBJ1-6; TRBD1 might be the D (6 bases). V dropped 6 bases and J dropped 9 bases, with 15 bases sitting between them. The CDR3 is made up of 14 amino acids. The CDR3, as DNA: TGTGCCAGCAGCAGGACAGTAGGAGCTTCACCCCTCCACTTT. This encodes CASSRTVGASPLHF.

This clonotype showed up many times. The chain uses TRBV5-1 and TRBJ2-2, with D possibly being TRBD1 (5 bases). The V gene's germline CDR1 is SGHRS and CDR2 YFSETQ. V lost 0 bases and J lost 5, with 14 bases in between. This CDR3 is 16 amino acids long. In nucleotides, the CDR3 is TGCGCCAGCAGCTTGGCCGGTCAGGGCGGAACCGGGGAGCTGTTTTTT. Translating gives CASSLAGQGGTGELFF.

This clonotype showed up many times. The rearrangement links TRBV3-1 to TRBJ2-7; D is perhaps TRBD1 or TRBD2 (5 bases each). The CDR3 extends over 14 amino acids. V was trimmed by 5 bases and J by 7 bases, leaving 18 bases between them. The germline CDR1 and CDR2 sequences are LGHDT and YNNKEL (reference sequence). CDR3 DNA: TGTGCCAGCAGCGAAGGGACCCCGGTGGGGGAGCAGTACTTC. Amino acids: CASSEGTPVGEQYF.

There are many counts of this clonotype. The rearrangement links TRBV20-1 to TRBJ2-3; D is undetermined. The germline V gene encodes CDR1 DFQATT and CDR2 SNEGSKA (reference sequence). The CDR3 totals 14 residues. Trimming cost V 5 bases and J 2 bases, with 14 bases left between them. CDR3 coding DNA: TGCAGTGCTTTAGATTATTCCGACACAGATACGCAGTATTTT. Protein sequence: CSALDYSDTDTQYF.

Ten or more counts support this clonotype. This chain joins TRBV4-1 and TRBJ2-1; D remains unclear. V gave up 0 bases and J gave up 8 bases, with 14 bases separating them. Germline V gives CDR1 MGHRA, CDR2 YSYEKL. The CDR3 covers 15 residues. The CDR3, as DNA: TGCGCCAGCAGCCAAGATCCCTTAAGGTACGATGAGCAGTTCTTC. It is translated as CASSQDPLRYDEQFF.

There are many counts of this clonotype. V gene TRBV20-1 combines with J gene TRBJ2-7; the D gene is possibly TRBD1 (5 bases). Germline CDR1 DFQATT, CDR2 SNEGSKA (reference sequence). The CDR3 extends over 15 amino acids. The V gene lost 3 bases and the J gene lost 0 bases, with 15 bases spanning the gap. The CDR3 sequence: CSASYYRLPSYEQYF. The DNA for the CDR3 is TGCAGTGCTAGTTATTACAGGTTACCCTCCTACGAGCAGTACTTC.

At least ten counts were recorded for this clonotype. J is TRBJ1-6 and V is TRBV7-6; TRBD1 is a possible D gene (5 bases). The V end was cut by 1 base, the J end by 8 bases, with 9 bases between. Germline V gene sequence: CDR1 SGHVS, CDR2 FNYEAQ. The length of the CDR3 is 14 residues. CDR3 DNA sequence: TGTGCCAGCAGCTTAGGGGGGGAACATTCACCCCTCCACTTT. As protein: CASSLGGEHSPLHF.

In its sample, this clonotype was seen many times. V and J are TRBV29-1 and TRBJ1-2; TRBD1 is a possible D gene (5 bases). The CDR3 is 12 amino acids. V lost 4 bases and J lost 9, with 15 bases in between. Per germline, CDR1 SQVTM and CDR2 ANQGSEA. CDR3 sequence: CSVAGTAMRYTF. The CDR3 nucleotides are TGCAGCGTTGCCGGGACGGCTATGCGCTACACCTTC.

This clonotype was recorded at least ten times. The chain employs TRBV20-1 and TRBJ1-3, with D tentatively TRBD1 (5 bases). The CDR3 totals 16 residues. V gave up 3 bases and J gave up 4 bases, with 19 bases separating them. Germline V gene lookup returns CDR1 DFQATT and CDR2 SNEGSKA (reference sequence). The CDR3 loop is CSARGWGPKEGNTIYF. CDR3 nucleotide sequence: TGCAGTGCTAGGGGGTGGGGCCCAAAGGAGGGAAACACCATATATTTT.

Many counts were recorded for this clonotype. The chain recombines TRBV11-2 with TRBJ2-2; 7 bases map to TRBD1. CDR3 length equals 14 residues. V dropped 5 bases and J dropped 7; count of bases not matched to a gene: 7. Germline CDR1 is SGHAT and CDR2 is FQNNGV. CDR3 DNA: TGTGCCAGCAGCACGTACAGGGGTCACGGGGAGCTGTTTTTT. The encoded protein is CASSTYRGHGELFF.

This clonotype was counted at least ten times. The chain carries TRBV4-1 and TRBJ2-1, with TRBD1 matching 8 bases. Germline CDR1 and CDR2: MGHRA and YSYEKL. CDR3 size: 14 residues. Trimming cost V 3 bases and J 9 bases; bases outside gene matches: 7. The CDR3 reads CASSHLDRAGEQFF. DNA for the CDR3: TGCGCCAGCAGCCACTTGGACAGGGCTGGTGAGCAGTTCTTC.

This clonotype was counted ten times or more. The chain links TRBV28 to TRBJ2-7, with D possibly called TRBD1 or TRBD2 (5 bases each). The CDR3 runs to 15 residues. Germline V gene sequence: CDR1 MDHEN, CDR2 SYDVKM. Trimming removed 5 bases at V and 3 bases at J, with 17 bases between. Here the CDR3 DNA reads TGTGCCAGCAGTCCCCTGACGGGACGCAACTACGAGCAGTACTTC. It translates to CASSPLTGRNYEQYF.

There are many counts of this clonotype. The chain couples TRBV28 to TRBJ2-3; 10 bases match TRBD2. Looked up from germline, CDR1 is MDHEN and CDR2 is SYDVKM. The CDR3 totals 18 residues. With V trimmed by 6 bases and J by 6 bases, 18 bases remained unmatched. CDR3 DNA: TGTGCCAGCAGCATTCGGGTGGCTAGCGGGAGATATCCGGATACGCAGTATTTT. Protein product: CASSIRVASGRYPDTQYF.

This clonotype was picked up many times. The V call is TRBV29-1, the J call TRBJ2-2; a possible D gene is TRBD2 (5 bases). The V end was cut by 4 bases, the J end by 3 bases, with 12 bases between. This CDR3 comprises 14 residues. CDR1 SQVTM and CDR2 ANQGSEA come from the germline V gene. The CDR3 is CSVVEGRDTGELFF. The CDR3 DNA follows: TGCAGCGTTGTGGAAGGGCGGGACACCGGGGAGCTGTTTTTT.

This clonotype was counted ten times or more. The rearrangement links TRBV14 to TRBJ2-2; D remains ambiguous. Germline V gives CDR1 SGHDN, CDR2 FVKESK. The CDR3 sequence is 13 residues long. V was cut by 4 bases and J by 3 bases, with 6 bases left in between. CDR3 amino acids: CASSPVHTGELFF. The CDR3 DNA reads TGTGCCAGCAGCCCTGTCCACACCGGGGAGCTGTTTTTT.